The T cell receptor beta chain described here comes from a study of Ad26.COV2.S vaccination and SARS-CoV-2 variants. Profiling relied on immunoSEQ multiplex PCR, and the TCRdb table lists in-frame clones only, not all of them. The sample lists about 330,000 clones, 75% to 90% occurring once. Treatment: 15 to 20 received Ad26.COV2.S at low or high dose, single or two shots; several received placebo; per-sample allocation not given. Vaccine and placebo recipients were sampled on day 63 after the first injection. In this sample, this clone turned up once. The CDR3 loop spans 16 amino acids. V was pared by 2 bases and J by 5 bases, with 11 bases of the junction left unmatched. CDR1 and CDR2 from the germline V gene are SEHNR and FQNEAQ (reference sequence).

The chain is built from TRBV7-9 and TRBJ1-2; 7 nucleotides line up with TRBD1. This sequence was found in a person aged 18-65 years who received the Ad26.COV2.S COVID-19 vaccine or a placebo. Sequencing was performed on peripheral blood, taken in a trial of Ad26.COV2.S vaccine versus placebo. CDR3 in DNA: TGTGCCAGCAGCTTAAGGCGACAGGGCTTCGAATATGGCTACACCTTC. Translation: CASSLRRQGFEYGYTF.